This T cell receptor beta chain was profiled in a study of blood T cells in healthy people across ages. With a J-beta primer mix and a sample-barcoded 5' primer, a second PCR ran roughly 7 to 11 cycles. MiXCR, run by TCRdb on the 5' RACE reads, gives a single entry per CDR3 protein. The sample lists roughly 1 million distinct CDR3 sequences; less than 25% were seen once. The germline V gene has CDR1 SGHVS and CDR2 FQNEAQ. Trimming took off 5 bases at V and 4 bases at J, with 18 bases between the two ends. The CDR3 consists of 16 residues. This sample also belongs to another study, concerning T cells of mothers and their children.

The chain combines TRBV7-8 with TRBJ2-1; D is possibly TRBD2 (6 bases). Sequenced: blood. The receptor's source is a girl aged 2-15 years in good health. The CDR3 DNA is TGTGCCAGCAGCGCGGCTGGGCGGGGAAGGTACAATGAGCAGTTCTTC. Translating it yields CASSAAGRGRYNEQFF.